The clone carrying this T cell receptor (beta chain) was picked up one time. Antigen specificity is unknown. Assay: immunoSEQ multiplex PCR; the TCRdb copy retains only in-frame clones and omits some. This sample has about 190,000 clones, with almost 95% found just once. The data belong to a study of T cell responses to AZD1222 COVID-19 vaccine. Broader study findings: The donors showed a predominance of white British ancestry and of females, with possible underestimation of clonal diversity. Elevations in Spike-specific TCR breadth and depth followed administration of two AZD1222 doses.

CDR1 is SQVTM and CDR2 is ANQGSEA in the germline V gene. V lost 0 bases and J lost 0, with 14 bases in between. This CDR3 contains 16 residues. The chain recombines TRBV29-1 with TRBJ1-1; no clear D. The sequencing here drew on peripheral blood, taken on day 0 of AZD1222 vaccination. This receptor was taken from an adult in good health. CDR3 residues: CSVEEGGKRLNTEAFF. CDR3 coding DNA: TGCAGCGTTGAAGAGGGAGGAAAACGGTTGAACACTGAAGCTTTCTTT.